These 23 T cell receptor beta chains originate from one sample sequenced in a study of blood T cell repertoires in COVID-19. Some clones are missing from TCRdb's copy, which holds only in-frame ones; the method was immunoSEQ multiplex PCR. Of approximately 180,000 clones listed, around 80% are singletons. The sample was PBMCs or T cells enriched from blood (not recorded which). These receptors all come from a man between 50 and 59 years old who had recovered from COVID-19.

The chain employs TRBV19 and TRBJ2-1, with 7 bases fitting TRBD2. J was trimmed by 0 bases and V by 5 bases; bases with no gene match: 10. The CDR3 totals 17 residues. CDR1 and CDR2 (germline): LNHDA, SQIVND (reference sequence). The chain's CDR3 is CASSLPRAGSSYNEQFF. The DNA for the CDR3 is TGTGCCAGTAGTCTCCCGAGAGCGGGGAGCTCCTACAATGAGCAGTTCTTC.

This chain's CDR3 is CASSLDRGWGYTF. In DNA, the CDR3 is TGTGCCAGCAGTTTAGACAGGGGCTGGGGCTACACCTTC. The V gene is TRBV12-3 or TRBV12-4, the J gene TRBJ1-2; 7 nucleotides line up with TRBD1. J gave up 8 bases and V 1 base, and 4 bases lay outside the gene matches. CDR3 length equals 13 residues.

In this sample, this clone turned up a few times. The J gene is TRBJ1-3, the V gene TRBV19, with TRBD1 identical over 9 bases. From germline, CDR1 is LNHDA and CDR2 SQIVND (reference sequence). CDR3 length: 14 residues. In DNA form, the CDR3 reads TGTGCGACTCGAACAGGGGGCACTGGAAACACCATATATTTT. Its translation: CATRTGGTGNTIYF. Filled out from reference TRBV19 and TRBJ1-3, the complete variable domain reads DGGITQSPKYLFRKEGQNVTLSCEQNLNHDAMYWYRQDPGQGLRLIYYSQIVNDFQKGDIAEGYSVSREKKESFPLTVTSAQKNPTAFYLCATRTGGTGNTIYFGEGSWLTVV.

V usage is TRBV2 and J usage is TRBJ1-2, with a tentative D call TRBD1 (6 bases). Germline lookup yields CDR1 SNHLY and CDR2 FYNNEI. The V and J ends lost 8 bases and 2 bases respectively, with 21 bases between them. The CDR3 is 16 amino acids. In DNA form, the CDR3 reads TGTGCCAGCTTAATAGGGGCAGGGGAAATAAACTATGGCTACACCTTC. Its translation: CASLIGAGEINYGYTF.

This rearrangement joins TRBV7-2 to TRBJ1-5; 7 bases agree with TRBD1. V was clipped by 4 bases and J by 7 bases; unmatched bases: 4. This CDR3 contains 13 residues. Germline CDR1 and CDR2: SGHTA and FQGNSA. CDR3 sequence: CASSSTGEQPQHF. The CDR3 coding sequence is TGTGCCAGCAGCTCTACAGGGGAACAGCCCCAGCATTTT.

CDR3 DNA sequence: TGTGCCAGTAGTTACGACAGGGGGAACACTGAAGCTTTCTTT. Residues: CASSYDRGNTEAFF. The genes are TRBV19 and TRBJ1-1; TRBD1 agrees at 8 bases. Germline V gives CDR1 LNHDA, CDR2 SQIVND (reference sequence). Trimming removed 5 bases from V and 1 base from J; junction bases left unmatched: 3. This CDR3 has 14 residues.

The chain couples TRBV2 to TRBJ1-4, with TRBD1 identical over 7 bases. V shed 7 bases and J 0 bases; nucleotides not matched to a gene: 8. Germline CDR1 reads SNHLY; CDR2 reads FYNNEI. The CDR3 totals 16 residues. CDR3 bases: TGTGCCAGCAAGAAAGACACAGGGGCAACTAATGAAAAACTGTTTTTT. Translated, it gives CASKKDTGATNEKLFF.

Remarks on this clone: The sample holds other DNA sequences that translate to the same CDR3. The V call is TRBV9, the J call TRBJ2-5; TRBD2 matches at 9 bases. This CDR3 contains 14 residues. The germline V gene encodes CDR1 SGDLS and CDR2 YYNGEE. Trimming at V came to 3 bases and at J to 1 base, leaving 1 base not matched to a gene. The CDR3 here is CASSAGLAQETQYF. Written as DNA, the CDR3 is TGTGCCAGCAGCGCGGGACTAGCCCAAGAGACCCAGTACTTC.

This rearrangement joins TRBV5-1 to TRBJ1-6; perhaps TRBD1 as D (6 bases). The CDR3 runs 17 residues. The germline V and J ends were trimmed by 0 bases and 9 bases, with 19 bases remaining between them. Germline values: CDR1 SGHRS, CDR2 YFSETQ. The CDR3, as DNA: TGCGCCAGCAGCTTGGGGCTAAGTGAAGGGGGGGGTTCACCCCTCCACTTT. As protein: CASSLGLSEGGGSPLHF.

In nucleotides, the CDR3 is TGCGCCAGCAGCTTAGCAGGGGTCAATTCACCCCTCCACTTT. Translation: CASSLAGVNSPLHF. The V gene is TRBV5-1, the J gene TRBJ1-6, with a possible D match to TRBD1 (6 bases). The CDR3 length is 14 residues. Germline CDR1 and CDR2: SGHRS and YFSETQ. V lost 2 bases, J lost 7 bases, and 10 bases lay in between. Supplemented by reference TRBV5-1 and TRBJ1-6, the full variable domain reads KAGVTQTPRYLIKTRGQQVTLSCSPISGHRSVSWYQQTPGQGLQFLFEYFSETQRNKGNFPGRFSGRQFSNSRSEMNVSTLELGDSALYLCASSLAGVNSPLHFGNGTRLTVT.

A single count supports this clone. The rearrangement links TRBV6-6 to TRBJ1-5; a possible D gene is TRBD1 (6 bases). The CDR3 loop spans 14 amino acids. Per germline, CDR1 MNHNY and CDR2 SVGAGI (reference sequence). The V gene lost 6 bases and the J gene lost 3 bases, with 12 bases spanning the gap. CDR3 loop: CASRNRQVNQPQHF. The CDR3 nucleotides read TGTGCCAGCAGGAACAGACAGGTCAATCAGCCCCAGCATTTT.

V is TRBV7-8 and J is TRBJ2-7, with 8 bases lining up with TRBD1. The CDR3 extends over 18 amino acids. Germline CDR1 SGHVS, CDR2 FQNEAQ. V lost 0 bases and J lost 7; bases outside the gene matches: 17. The CDR3 DNA is TGTGCCAGCAGCTTAGCGCGACTGACAGGGGCAGGATTTAGTGAGCAGTACTTC. Protein sequence: CASSLARLTGAGFSEQYF.

The rearrangement uses TRBV11-2 and TRBJ1-1; 7 bases are a match to TRBD1. Germline CDR1 is SGHAT and CDR2 is FQNNGV. The V segment lost 2 bases and the J segment 4 bases; nucleotides outside the gene matches: 7. The CDR3 runs 15 residues. CDR3 amino acids: CASSLQQGWGTEAFF. CDR3 nucleotide sequence: TGTGCCAGCAGCTTACAACAGGGGTGGGGCACTGAAGCTTTCTTT.

The chain employs TRBV7-3 and TRBJ2-4; TRBD2 agrees at 9 bases. This CDR3 spans 15 amino acids. V was clipped by 2 bases and J by 9 bases; unmatched bases: 8. CDR1 is SGHTA and CDR2 is FQGTGA in the germline V gene. As DNA, the CDR3 is TGTGCCAGCAGCTTACTGGCTAGCGGGGAAAGCATTCAGTACTTC. It specifies CASSLLASGESIQYF.

The chain carries TRBV19 and TRBJ2-1; 10 nucleotides align to TRBD2. J lost 3 bases, V lost 5 bases, and 7 bases had no gene match. The CDR3 is 16 residues long. Germline values: CDR1 LNHDA, CDR2 SQIVND (reference sequence). CDR3 protein: CASSPFLAGDYNEQFF. CDR3 nucleotide sequence: TGTGCCAGTAGTCCATTCCTAGCGGGGGACTACAATGAGCAGTTCTTC.

The chain links TRBV29-1 to TRBJ2-3; 11 bases map to TRBD2. The CDR3 is 16 amino acids. The ends lost 6 bases at V and 1 base at J; junction bases unmatched: 9. The germline V gene has CDR1 SQVTM and CDR2 ANQGSEA. The chain's CDR3 is CSVRRLAGLGTDTQYF. CDR3 DNA sequence: TGCAGCGTCCGTCGACTAGCGGGGCTGGGCACAGATACGCAGTATTTT.

There are a few counts of this clone. J is TRBJ1-2 and V is TRBV4-1, with TRBD1 matching over 10 bases. J was trimmed by 4 bases and V by 2 bases; bases with no gene match: 4. The CDR3 runs to 15 residues. CDR1 and CDR2 (germline): MGHRA, YSYEKL. The CDR3 nucleotides are TGCGCCAGCAGCCAACCCCGGGACAGGGGCTATGGCTACACCTTC. This sequence encodes CASSQPRDRGYGYTF.

CDR3 amino acids: CASSHLVETQYF. The CDR3 DNA reads TGTGCCAGCAGCCATCTTGTTGAGACCCAGTACTTC. The chain uses TRBV3-1 (or the pseudogene TRBV3-2) and TRBJ2-5; D unresolved. Germline loops: CDR1 LGHDT, CDR2 YNNKEL (reference sequence). The CDR3 runs to 12 residues. Trimming shortened V by 3 bases and J by 5 bases, and 7 bases separated the two germline ends.

This clone was seen more than once but under ten times. This chain joins TRBV19 and TRBJ1-5; tentatively, D is TRBD1 (6 bases). CDR3 size: 16 residues. CDR1 LNHDA and CDR2 SQIVND come from the germline V gene (reference sequence). The germline V and J ends were trimmed by 2 bases and 6 bases, with 17 bases remaining between them. Here the CDR3 DNA reads TGTGCCAGTAGTATAACCCCCGACAGGAAAAGTCAGCCCCAGCATTTT. Protein: CASSITPDRKSQPQHF.

This clone was found once. Since no conserved phenylalanine or tryptophan closes the CDR3, a read error is the likely cause. It is unclear where the CDR3 begins or ends on the DNA, so no DNA is shown, and the CDR3 is as TCRdb lists it. This chain uses TRBV6-6 with TRBJ1-2; the DNA was not used to check the table's D call, TRBD1. Germline V gene sequence: CDR1 MNHNY, CDR2 SVGAGI (reference sequence). The CDR3 is 12 amino acids long, termini counted. CDR3 sequence reads: CASSYRLGTGLI.

This sequence joins TRBV19 and TRBJ1-1, with a possible D match to TRBD1 (5 bases). The germline V and J ends were trimmed by 5 bases and 6 bases, with 13 bases remaining between them. The length of the CDR3 is 13 residues. CDR1 and CDR2 from the germline V gene are LNHDA and SQIVND (reference sequence). This chain's CDR3 is CASSPAGDSEAFF. The CDR3 DNA sequence: TGTGCCAGTAGTCCTGCCGGGGACTCTGAAGCTTTCTTT.

This chain links TRBV6-1 with TRBJ2-7; possibly TRBD1 for D (5 bases). The germline gives CDR1 MNHNS, CDR2 SASEGT. Trimming cost V 3 bases and J 0 bases, with 15 bases left between them. The CDR3 has 16 residues. The CDR3 nucleotides are TGTGCCAGCAGTGACTTGTTCAGGGTTCCCTCCTACGAGCAGTACTTC. Translating gives CASSDLFRVPSYEQYF.

The V call is TRBV7-8, the J call TRBJ1-5; D call uncertain. The germline V and J ends were trimmed by 0 bases and 5 bases, with 5 bases remaining between them. Germline CDR1 is SGHVS and CDR2 is FQNEAQ. CDR3 length: 13 amino acids. This CDR3 is CASSLAEYQPQHF. CDR3 DNA sequence: TGTGCCAGCAGCTTAGCGGAGTATCAGCCCCAGCATTTT.